Each of the 28 T cell receptor beta chains below was sequenced from the same sample in a study of T cell responses to AZD1222 COVID-19 vaccine. Data came from immunoSEQ multiplex PCR; TCRdb stores just in-frame clones and leaves some out. This sample has 90,000 to 130,000 clones, with around 90% found just once. The material was peripheral blood, obtained on day 0 of AZD1222 vaccination. These receptors all stem from an adult in good health.

This clone was counted a few times. The rearrangement links TRBV20-1 to TRBJ1-1; the match to TRBD1 covers 8 bases. The CDR3 extends over 14 amino acids. CDR1 is DFQATT, CDR2 SNEGSKA, per germline (reference sequence). After removal of 3 bases from V and 5 bases from J, the junction contained 8 bases not matched to a gene. CDR3 bases: TGCAGTGCTAGTAGCGGCCAGGGGGCTACTGAAGCTTTCTTT. This encodes CSASSGQGATEAFF.

This clone was picked up one time. The chain uses TRBV19 and TRBJ1-2; TRBD1 might be the D (6 bases). V gave up 6 bases and J gave up 7 bases, with 18 bases separating them. CDR1 and CDR2 (germline): LNHDA, SQIVND (reference sequence). CDR3 length: 14 residues. CDR3 amino acids: CASSLLGGRGGYTF. In DNA form, the CDR3 reads TGTGCCAGTAGCCTTCTGGGGGGGCGAGGTGGCTACACCTTC.

The chain has TRBV11-2 and TRBJ2-2; 7 nucleotides align to TRBD2. J was trimmed by 7 bases and V by 1 base; bases with no gene match: 9. CDR1 is SGHAT and CDR2 is FQNNGV in the germline V gene. This CDR3 has 16 amino acids. This chain's CDR3 is CASSLVYGGMGGELFF. DNA for the CDR3: TGTGCCAGCAGCTTAGTTTACGGGGGGATGGGCGGGGAGCTGTTTTTT.

V usage is TRBV9 and J usage is TRBJ2-5; D might be TRBD2 (6 bases). CDR3 length: 13 residues. V lost 5 bases and J 3 bases, leaving 11 bases between the germline ends. Germline CDR1 and CDR2: SGDLS and YYNGEE. CDR3 loop: CASSRGSEETQYF. CDR3 nucleotide sequence: TGTGCCAGCAGTCGGGGGTCGGAAGAGACCCAGTACTTC.

This rearrangement joins TRBV30 to TRBJ1-3, with no clear D. The CDR3 totals 13 residues. Germline CDR1 is GTSNPN and CDR2 is SVGIG (reference sequence). The germline V and J ends were trimmed by 8 bases and 0 bases, with 11 bases remaining between them. The CDR3 DNA follows: TGTGCCGCCGGGCGTTTCTCTGGAAACACCATATATTTT. Translated, it gives CAAGRFSGNTIYF.

The chain carries TRBV11-2 and TRBJ2-1, with 11 bases matching TRBD2. Looked up from germline, CDR1 is SGHAT and CDR2 is FQNNGV. Trimming cost V 9 bases and J 7 bases; bases outside gene matches: 14. This CDR3 contains 16 residues. The CDR3 sequence: CASGAPGLADINEQFF. The CDR3 DNA follows: TGTGCCAGTGGAGCCCCGGGACTAGCGGATATAAATGAGCAGTTCTTC.

The CDR3 protein is CASSFRDSGEKLFF. CDR3 DNA: TGCGCCAGCAGCTTCAGGGATTCTGGTGAAAAACTGTTTTTT. The chain couples TRBV5-1 to TRBJ1-4, with D tentatively TRBD1 (5 bases). This CDR3 spans 14 amino acids. Trimming removed 2 bases from V and 7 bases from J, with 12 bases in between. Germline assignment: CDR1 SGHRS and CDR2 YFSETQ.

The genes are TRBV6-5 and TRBJ1-6, with D hard to call. The CDR3 extends over 13 amino acids. With 2 bases removed from V and 7 bases from J, the gap between germline ends came to 6 bases. Germline V gene data show CDR1 as MNHEY and CDR2 as SVGAGI. CDR3 nucleotides: TGTGCCAGCAGTTACGGGTGGAATTCACCCCTCCACTTT. Translating it yields CASSYGWNSPLHF.

The chain carries TRBV5-1 and TRBJ1-1; D is possibly TRBD1 (6 bases). V was trimmed by 4 bases and J by 2 bases, leaving 12 bases between them. CDR3 size: 14 residues. From germline, CDR1 is SGHRS and CDR2 YFSETQ. The CDR3 bases are TGCGCCAGCAGCACACAGGGTAGCAACACTGAAGCTTTCTTT. Amino acids: CASSTQGSNTEAFF.

The chain has TRBV30 and TRBJ2-7; D remains ambiguous. The CDR3 is made up of 10 amino acids. V was shortened by 7 bases and J by 7 bases, with 11 bases between the two germline ends. Germline CDR1 reads GTSNPN; CDR2 reads SVGIG (reference sequence). This CDR3 is CAFGSREQYF. For the CDR3, the DNA is TGTGCCTTTGGTTCCCGGGAGCAGTACTTC.

This chain uses TRBV27 with TRBJ1-1; D may be TRBD1 (6 bases). In germline, CDR1 is MNHEY, CDR2 SMNVEV (reference sequence). V was cut by 7 bases and J by 0 bases, with 9 bases left in between. This CDR3 spans 13 amino acids. The CDR3 sequence is CASNRAMNTEAFF. In nucleotides, the CDR3 is TGTGCCAGCAACAGGGCCATGAACACTGAAGCTTTCTTT.

The rearrangement uses TRBV4-2 and TRBJ1-1; D is undetermined. The V and J ends lost 4 bases and 0 bases respectively, with 15 bases between them. The CDR3 loop spans 16 amino acids. The V gene's germline CDR1 is LGHNA and CDR2 YNFKEQ. The CDR3 reads CASSPIGRQMNTEAFF. The CDR3 bases are TGTGCCAGCAGCCCTATTGGTCGGCAGATGAACACTGAAGCTTTCTTT.

The rearrangement uses TRBV7-9 and TRBJ2-7, with D tentatively TRBD1 (5 bases). This CDR3 spans 15 amino acids. Germline-derived CDR1 and CDR2 are SEHNR and FQNEAQ (reference sequence). Trimming cost V 6 bases and J 0 bases, with 15 bases left between them. CDR3 coding DNA: TGTGCCAGCAGAGACGAGACAGTTAGCTCCTACGAGCAGTACTTC. Its protein is CASRDETVSSYEQYF.

In the case of this clone: This specimen includes other DNA sequences encoding the same CDR3. The V call is TRBV3-1 (or the pseudogene TRBV3-2), the J call TRBJ1-1; no definite D call. Trimming removed 3 bases at V and 0 bases at J, with 5 bases between. Germline V gene sequence: CDR1 LGHDT, CDR2 YNNKEL (reference sequence). The CDR3 is 13 residues long. Written as DNA, the CDR3 is TGTGCCAGCAGCCAGACCGTGAACACTGAAGCTTTCTTT. This translates into CASSQTVNTEAFF.

The chain is built from TRBV19 and TRBJ2-7; perhaps TRBD2 as D (6 bases). The CDR3 sequence is 15 residues long. Germline CDR1 is LNHDA and CDR2 is SQIVND (reference sequence). Trimming took off 3 bases at V and 4 bases at J, with 16 bases between the two ends. The CDR3 region is CASSIYYSGPYEQYF. CDR3 sequence (DNA): TGTGCCAGTAGTATCTACTACAGCGGGCCTTACGAGCAGTACTTC.

V gene TRBV19 combines with J gene TRBJ2-3; TRBD1 matches 7 bases. Germline V gene lookup returns CDR1 LNHDA and CDR2 SQIVND (reference sequence). The CDR3 is made up of 14 amino acids. V lost 3 bases to trimming and J lost 6 bases; unmatched junction nucleotides: 6. CDR3 loop: CASSMTRGLDTQYF. Here the CDR3 DNA reads TGTGCCAGTAGTATGACAAGGGGGCTGGATACGCAGTATTTT.

The chain employs TRBV4-1 and TRBJ2-7, with TRBD2 as a possible D gene (6 bases). The V gene lost 2 bases and the J gene lost 2 bases, with 16 bases spanning the gap. The germline CDR1 and CDR2 sequences are MGHRA and YSYEKL. CDR3 length: 16 residues. CDR3 DNA: TGCGCCAGCAGCCAAAATCGAGCAGGAGGGGCCTACGAGCAGTACTTC. Protein sequence: CASSQNRAGGAYEQYF.

Points on this clone: Other nucleotide sequences from this sample produce the same CDR3. V usage is TRBV19 and J usage is TRBJ1-1, with D perhaps TRBD1 (5 bases). The CDR3 is 14 residues long. Germline CDR1 reads LNHDA; CDR2 reads SQIVND (reference sequence). The V gene lost 1 base and the J gene lost 1 base, with 7 bases spanning the gap. CDR3 nucleotide sequence: TGTGCCAGTAGTATAGGACAGAAGAACACTGAAGCTTTCTTT. Amino acids: CASSIGQKNTEAFF.

The gene calls are TRBV30 and TRBJ2-7; 7 bases match TRBD1. The CDR3 is made up of 13 amino acids. Germline values: CDR1 GTSNPN, CDR2 SVGIG (reference sequence). With 3 bases clipped from V and 2 bases from J, the junction kept 4 bases outside the gene matches. The CDR3 DNA is TGTGCCTGGAGGAAGACAGGGACCTACGAGCAGTACTTC. It is translated as CAWRKTGTYEQYF. The complete variable domain, with remaining parts taken from reference TRBV30 and TRBJ2-7, reads SQTIHQWPATLVQPVGSPLSLECTVEGTSNPNLYWYRQAAGRGLQLLFYSVGIGQISSEVPQNLSASRPQDRQFILSSKKLLLSDSGFYLCAWRKTGTYEQYFGPGTRLTVT.

The rearrangement joins TRBV18 to TRBJ1-6; D remains ambiguous. CDR1 and CDR2 (germline): KGHSH, LQKENI. V lost 6 bases, J lost 8 bases, and 11 bases lay in between. CDR3 length: 13 amino acids. CDR3 amino acids: CASSPLKDSPLHF. As DNA, the CDR3 is TGTGCCAGCTCCCCCTTAAAGGATTCACCCCTCCACTTT.

The chain recombines TRBV19 with TRBJ2-3; no reliable D call. CDR3 size: 14 residues. Germline CDR1 LNHDA, CDR2 SQIVND (reference sequence). Deletions cut 5 bases from V and 4 bases from J, with 13 bases between. The CDR3 here is CASSSAPASDTQYF. The CDR3 DNA reads as TGTGCCAGTAGTTCCGCACCGGCGTCAGATACGCAGTATTTT.

This clone was recorded once. The rearrangement uses TRBV5-1 and TRBJ1-1, with a tentative D call TRBD1 (6 bases). V dropped 4 bases and J dropped 4 bases, with 17 bases sitting between them. The CDR3 is made up of 15 amino acids. Germline CDR1 is SGHRS and CDR2 is YFSETQ. CDR3 coding DNA: TGCGCCAGCAGCGATTTAACAGGGCAGGGCACTGAAGCTTTCTTT. Protein: CASSDLTGQGTEAFF. Using reference TRBV5-1 and TRBJ1-1 for the parts outside the CDR3, the full variable domain is KAGVTQTPRYLIKTRGQQVTLSCSPISGHRSVSWYQQTPGQGLQFLFEYFSETQRNKGNFPGRFSGRQFSNSRSEMNVSTLELGDSALYLCASSDLTGQGTEAFFGQGTRLTVV.

The chain links TRBV5-6 to TRBJ1-4, with 9 bases matching TRBD1. J gave up 6 bases and V 0 bases, and 6 bases lay outside the gene matches. From germline, CDR1 is SGHDT and CDR2 YYEEEE. This CDR3 is 16 amino acids long. The CDR3 here is CASSLDNRGLDEKLFF. In nucleotides, the CDR3 is TGTGCCAGCAGCTTGGACAACAGGGGGCTGGATGAAAAACTGTTTTTT.

In its sample, this clone was seen once. The rearrangement uses TRBV27 and TRBJ1-1; D not resolved. The ends were cut back, 2 bases at V and 0 bases at J, with 7 bases in the middle. This CDR3 comprises 14 residues. The germline V gene encodes CDR1 MNHEY and CDR2 SMNVEV (reference sequence). Written as DNA, the CDR3 is TGTGCCAGCAGTTTAAACAGAATGAACACTGAAGCTTTCTTT. It translates to CASSLNRMNTEAFF.

The gene calls are TRBV7-9 and TRBJ1-1; D unresolved. This CDR3 has 14 amino acids. Germline CDR1 SEHNR, CDR2 FQNEAQ (reference sequence). V was clipped by 3 bases and J by 1 base, with 9 bases between them. CDR3 amino acids: CASSFLHRNTEAFF. The CDR3 DNA sequence: TGTGCCAGCAGCTTCCTACACAGGAACACTGAAGCTTTCTTT.

CDR3 nucleotides: TGTGCCAGCAGACAGGGGGCGTTGACGGATGGCTACACCTTC. Translated, it gives CASRQGALTDGYTF. This chain links TRBV2 with TRBJ1-2; 9 bases line up with TRBD1. With 6 bases clipped from V and 6 bases from J, the junction kept 8 bases outside the gene matches. CDR1 and CDR2 (germline): SNHLY, FYNNEI. The CDR3 runs to 14 residues.

V and J are TRBV4-1 and TRBJ1-2; the D is unclear. Trimming shortened V by 2 bases and J by 0 bases, and 10 bases separated the two germline ends. This CDR3 region has 15 residues. Looked up from germline, CDR1 is MGHRA and CDR2 is YSYEKL. The CDR3 bases are TGCGCCAGCAGCCAAAACGAGGGAGCTAACTATGGCTACACCTTC. As protein: CASSQNEGANYGYTF.

The chain carries TRBV20-1 and TRBJ1-2; 8 nucleotides line up with TRBD1. CDR1 and CDR2 (germline): DFQATT, SNEGSKA (reference sequence). This CDR3 spans 11 amino acids. The CDR3 loop is CTGQGGHGYTF. The CDR3 nucleotides read TGCACCGGACAGGGAGGGCATGGCTACACCTTC.